The present T cell receptor beta chain was sequenced within a study of glioma-infiltrating T cells after dendritic cell vaccination. About the study: Dendritic cell vaccination trial patients had either newly diagnosed or recurrent glioblastoma. Study observations and caveats: Higher pretreatment TIL content predicted longer progression-free time and survival.

The V end was cut by 11 bases, the J end by 1 base, with 20 bases between. This CDR3 comprises 15 residues. Germline loops: CDR1 SNHLY, CDR2 FYNNEI. Primers: 60 V beta forward and 13 J beta reverse. The data were produced by immunoSEQ multiplex PCR, yet TCRdb's version contains in-frame clones alone and is incomplete. Of approximately 91,000 clones in the sample, more than 80% are singletons; the top ten hold roughly 2.1%. On this clone itself: No antigen is known for it.

Time point here: after dendritic cell vaccination, including at tumor progression/relapse. The chain is built from TRBV2 and TRBJ1-1, with D maybe TRBD1 (5 bases). This clonotype was obtained from a human donor with glioblastoma. The input for sequencing was blood, taken after dendritic cell vaccination. The CDR3 region has the DNA TGTGCCGGTTCAACCTACAGGATCGGGAACACTGAAGCTTTCTTT. This codes for CAGSTYRIGNTEAFF.